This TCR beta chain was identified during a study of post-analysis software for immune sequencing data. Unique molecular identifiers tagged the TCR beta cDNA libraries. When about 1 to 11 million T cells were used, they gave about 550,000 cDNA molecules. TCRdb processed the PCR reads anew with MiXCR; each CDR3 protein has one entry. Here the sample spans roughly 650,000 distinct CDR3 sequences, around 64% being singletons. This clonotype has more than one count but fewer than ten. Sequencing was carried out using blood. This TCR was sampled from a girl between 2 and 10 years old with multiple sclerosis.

This CDR3 reads CASSAQGEKLFF. In nucleotides, the CDR3 is TGTGCCAGCAGCGCCCAGGGGGAAAAACTGTTTTTT. This chain links TRBV7-9 with TRBJ1-4; D may be TRBD1 (6 bases). The length of the CDR3 is 12 residues. V lost 5 bases, J lost 8 bases, and 9 bases lay in between. Per the germline V gene, CDR1 is SEHNR and CDR2 is FQNEAQ (reference sequence).